Listed below are T cell receptor beta chains from one sample, sequenced in a study of cytomegalovirus exposure and HLA in healthy donors. Here immunoSEQ multiplex PCR was the method, and the copy in TCRdb shows in-frame clones only, minus some. This sample yields 98,000 or so clones, of which about 79% are seen a single time; 5% to 6.5% belongs to the top ten. The sample comprised PBMCs. The source of these receptors is a man aged 55 to 70 in good health and CMV-seropositive. Each CDR3 is given with its conserved first and last residue. A D gene is named only where the DNA matches it firmly. Clone size is stated in some rows and not others, as once, few, many or a class when expanded.

few,13,TRBD1,TRBJ2-7,TRBV15,CATRAPGQYEQYF,TGTGCCACCAGAGCCCCGGGACAGTACGAGCAGTACTTC
once,15,NA,TRBJ2-7,TRBV15,CATSRDGTQGSEQYF,TGTGCCACCAGCAGAGATGGTACCCAGGGATCCGAGCAGTACTTC
NA,15,NA,TRBJ2-7,TRBV7-2,CASTMWGGPSYEQYF,TGTGCCAGCACCATGTGGGGGGGGCCGTCCTACGAGCAGTACTTC
NA,14,NA,TRBJ1-3,TRBV11-2,CASSFLSSGNTIYF,TGTGCCAGCAGCTTTCTGAGCTCTGGAAACACCATATATTTT
NA,16,TRBD2,TRBJ2-5,TRBV6-5,CASSYRPGLDRKTQYF,TGTGCCAGCAGTTACAGGCCGGGACTAGATAGGAAGACCCAGTACTTC
NA,15,TRBD1,TRBJ1-1,TRBV18,CASSPRTGMNTEAFF,TGTGCCAGCTCACCACGGACAGGGATGAACACTGAAGCTTTCTTT
few,16,TRBD1,TRBJ1-1,TRBV18,CASSPPNRDRGSGAFF,TGTGCCAGCTCACCACCGAACCGGGACAGGGGGTCAGGGGCTTTCTTT
NA,16,TRBD1,TRBJ1-5,TRBV7-6,CASSVVHRQGDQPQHF,TGTGCCAGCAGCGTAGTACACAGGCAGGGGGATCAGCCCCAGCATTTT
NA,14,NA,TRBJ1-4,TRBV5-1,CASSADSKNEKLFF,TGCGCCAGCAGCGCGGACAGCAAGAATGAAAAACTGTTTTTT
NA,15,NA,TRBJ2-3,TRBV5-4,CASSLDQRTTDTQYF,TGTGCCAGCAGCTTGGATCAGCGAACCACAGATACGCAGTATTTT
NA,15,NA,TRBJ1-1,TRBV9,CASSSQTEMNTEAFF,TGTGCCAGCAGCTCACAGACGGAAATGAACACTGAAGCTTTCTTT
NA,14,NA,TRBJ1-1,TRBV11-1,CASSLRRVKTEAFF,TGTGCCAGCAGCCTCAGGCGCGTGAAAACTGAAGCTTTCTTT
NA,16,NA,TRBJ1-3,TRBV4-3,CASSPEGGALGNTIYF,TGCGCCAGCAGCCCAGAAGGAGGCGCCTTAGGAAACACCATATATTTT
NA,12,NA,TRBJ1-3,TRBV28,CASSPESNTIYF,TGTGCCAGCAGTCCCGAGTCCAACACCATATATTTT
NA,13,NA,TRBJ2-5,TRBV2,CASIGEGRETQYF,TGTGCCAGCATAGGGGAAGGAAGAGAGACCCAGTACTTC
NA,12,TRBD2,TRBJ2-1,TRBV10-3,CAISPGGNEQFF,TGTGCCATCAGCCCGGGGGGGAATGAGCAGTTCTTC
NA,15,TRBD1,TRBJ1-2,TRBV10-3,CAITEQGRTGYGYTF,TGTGCCATCACGGAACAGGGGAGGACTGGCTATGGCTACACCTTC
NA,14,TRBD1,TRBJ1-1,TRBV9,CASSAGQTNTEAFF,TGTGCCAGCAGCGCGGGACAGACGAACACTGAAGCTTTCTTT
NA,16,TRBD1,TRBJ2-6,TRBV28,CASSLYQGDGANVLTF,TGTGCCAGCAGTTTATATCAGGGGGACGGGGCCAACGTCCTGACTTTC
NA,14,TRBD1,TRBJ2-7,TRBV7-9,CASSPGQGTYEQYF,TGTGCCAGCAGCCCAGGACAGGGCACCTACGAGCAGTACTTC
NA,14,NA,TRBJ1-2,TRBV28,CASSLVAVPYGYTF,TGTGCCAGCAGTTTAGTAGCCGTACCCTATGGCTACACCTTC
few,15,NA,TRBJ1-1,TRBV5-5,CASSGGTGAGTEAFF,TGTGCCAGCAGCGGAGGGACTGGGGCCGGGACTGAAGCTTTCTTT
NA,14,NA,TRBJ2-1,TRBV7-2,CASSSRGHNNEQFF,TGTGCCAGCAGCTCCCGGGGTCACAACAATGAGCAGTTCTTC
NA,16,TRBD1,TRBJ2-6,TRBV5-6,CASSLGTGTGANVLTF,TGTGCCAGCAGCTTGGGGACAGGGACCGGGGCCAACGTCCTGACTTTC
NA,14,NA,TRBJ1-1,TRBV9,CASSVRGADTEAFF,TGTGCCAGCAGCGTACGGGGGGCGGACACTGAAGCTTTCTTT
few,14,NA,TRBJ2-7,TRBV4-3,CASSQGGRATEQYF,TGCGCCAGCAGCCAAGGCGGCAGGGCCACCGAGCAGTACTTC
NA,15,TRBD1,TRBJ1-5,TRBV6-5,CASSPPGQGNQPQHF,TGTGCCAGCAGTCCCCCGGGACAGGGTAATCAGCCCCAGCATTTT
NA,13,TRBD1,TRBJ2-5,TRBV5-4,CASARDSMETQYF,TGTGCCAGCGCTCGGGACAGCATGGAGACCCAGTACTTC
medium-sized,13,NA,TRBJ1-1,TRBV5-5,CASSLWQGTEAFF,TGTGCCAGCAGCTTGTGGCAGGGCACTGAAGCTTTCTTT
NA,16,NA,TRBJ2-2,TRBV27,CASSTLLGLYTGELFF,TGTGCCAGCAGTACCCTTTTGGGGCTCTACACCGGGGAGCTGTTTTTT
NA,15,NA,TRBJ1-1,TRBV6-1,CASSEWGGADTEAFF,TGTGCCAGCAGTGAATGGGGGGGGGCAGACACTGAAGCTTTCTTT
once,15,NA,TRBJ1-4,TRBV5-5,CASSLDIPSGEKLFF,TGTGCCAGCAGCTTAGACATTCCCAGCGGTGAAAAACTGTTTTTT
NA,15,TRBD1,TRBJ2-4,TRBV7-8,CASSSRQGVRNIQYF,TGTGCCAGCAGCTCCAGACAGGGGGTTAGAAACATTCAGTACTTC
NA,16,NA,TRBJ2-7,TRBV9,CASSLTTGQPPYEQYF,TGTGCCAGCAGTTTGACGACAGGCCAACCACCCTACGAGCAGTACTTC
once,15,NA,TRBJ2-3,TRBV25-1,CASRRGGFGSDTQYF,TGTGCCAGCAGGAGGGGGGGCTTCGGTTCTGATACGCAGTATTTT
NA,13,NA,TRBJ1-2,TRBV19,CASSTGLNYGYTF,TGTGCCAGTAGTACGGGACTTAACTATGGCTACACCTTC
NA,14,NA,TRBJ2-3,TRBV27,CASRPLPAADTQYF,TGTGCCAGCAGACCACTACCGGCCGCAGATACGCAGTATTTT
NA,16,NA,TRBJ2-1,TRBV9,CASSVGAAPNYNEQFF,TGTGCCAGCAGCGTAGGGGCAGCCCCCAACTACAATGAGCAGTTCTTC
NA,15,TRBD1,TRBJ1-1,TRBV5-1,CASSAWDRANTEAFF,TGCGCCAGCAGCGCCTGGGACAGGGCAAACACTGAAGCTTTCTTT
NA,14,NA,TRBJ2-7,TRBV7-6,CASTLYRGAGEQYF,TGTGCCAGCACCTTATACAGGGGAGCGGGCGAGCAGTACTTC
few,13,NA,TRBJ1-3,TRBV5-1,CASSLGQWNTIYF,TGCGCCAGCAGCTTGGGGCAGTGGAACACCATATATTTT
NA,16,TRBD1,TRBJ1-6,TRBV28,CASNRRTGMVRGPLHF,TGTGCCAGCAATAGGCGGACAGGGATGGTGAGAGGCCCCCTCCACTTT
once,12,TRBD1,TRBJ2-1,TRBV6-5,CASNGRGNEQFF,TGTGCCAGCAATGGCAGGGGGAATGAGCAGTTCTTC
NA,14,NA,TRBJ1-4,TRBV6-1,CASGKQLLDEKLFF,TGTGCCAGCGGAAAACAGTTATTAGATGAAAAACTGTTTTTT
NA,13,TRBD2,TRBJ2-7,TRBV2,CASIGGARDEQYF,TGTGCCAGCATCGGGGGGGCGCGGGACGAGCAGTACTTC